This T cell receptor beta chain derives from a study of Ad26.COV2.S vaccination and SARS-CoV-2 variants. Treatment in this sample: roughly 18 received Ad26.COV2.S at low or high dose, single or two shots; about 5 received placebo; per-sample allocation not given. Day 63 after the first vaccine or placebo injection was the time point for sampling. Cohort 1b enrolled adults aged 18-55 years in Boston. The shot given was an Ad26 vector that makes Wuhan-strain SARS-CoV-2 spike. TCRdb keeps only in-frame clones here, not all; method: immunoSEQ multiplex PCR. The sample consists of approximately 500,000 clones, 70% to 90% of them appearing once. In the case of this clone: Antigen unknown.

Overall study findings and caveats: Reportedly, spike-specific CD8+ and CD4+ T cell responses achieved substantial breadth once vaccination had taken place. Vaccinated individuals (as opposed to placebo recipients) had higher spike-specific TCR breadth.

The CDR3 has 17 amino acids. V lost 2 bases, J lost 0 bases, and 13 bases lay in between. Germline V lookup: CDR1 MNHEY, CDR2 SVGEGT. This TCR was sampled from a person aged 18-65 years who received the Ad26.COV2.S COVID-19 vaccine or a placebo. The V gene is TRBV6-2 or TRBV6-3, the J gene TRBJ2-2; a weak D match, TRBD2 (6 bases). The sequenced sample was peripheral blood, obtained in a trial of Ad26.COV2.S vaccine versus placebo. This CDR3 reads CASSYTNGGANTGELFF. CDR3 nucleotides: TGTGCCAGCAGTTACACCAACGGAGGGGCGAACACCGGGGAGCTGTTTTTT.